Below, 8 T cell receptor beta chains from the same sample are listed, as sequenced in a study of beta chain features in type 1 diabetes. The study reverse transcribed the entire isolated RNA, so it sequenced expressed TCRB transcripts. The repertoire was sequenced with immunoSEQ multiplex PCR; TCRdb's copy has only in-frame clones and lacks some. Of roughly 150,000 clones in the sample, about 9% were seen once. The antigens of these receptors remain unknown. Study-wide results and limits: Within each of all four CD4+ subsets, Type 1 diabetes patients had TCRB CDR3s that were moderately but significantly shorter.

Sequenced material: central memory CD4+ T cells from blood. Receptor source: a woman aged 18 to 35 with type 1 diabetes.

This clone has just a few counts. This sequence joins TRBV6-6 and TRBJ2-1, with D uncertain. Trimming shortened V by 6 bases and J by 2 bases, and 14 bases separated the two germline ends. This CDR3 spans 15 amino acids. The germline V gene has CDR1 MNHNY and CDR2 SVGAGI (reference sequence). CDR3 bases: TGTGCCAGCAGCTCTGGCCTGGGCCCCTACAATGAGCAGTTCTTC. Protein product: CASSSGLGPYNEQFF.

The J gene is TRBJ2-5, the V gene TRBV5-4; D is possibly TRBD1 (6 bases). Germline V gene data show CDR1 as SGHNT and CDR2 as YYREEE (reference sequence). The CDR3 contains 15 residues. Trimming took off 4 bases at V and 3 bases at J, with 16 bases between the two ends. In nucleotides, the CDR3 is TGTGCCAGCAGCCCGGACAGCAATACTAAAGAGACCCAGTACTTC. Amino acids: CASSPDSNTKETQYF.

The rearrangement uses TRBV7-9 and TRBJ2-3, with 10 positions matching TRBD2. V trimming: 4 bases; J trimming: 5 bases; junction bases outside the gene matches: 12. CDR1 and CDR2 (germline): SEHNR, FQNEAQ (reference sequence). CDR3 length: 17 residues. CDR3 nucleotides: TGTGCCAGCAGCTCACCTTTAGCGGGAGGTTCTGGAGATACGCAGTATTTT. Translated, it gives CASSSPLAGGSGDTQYF.

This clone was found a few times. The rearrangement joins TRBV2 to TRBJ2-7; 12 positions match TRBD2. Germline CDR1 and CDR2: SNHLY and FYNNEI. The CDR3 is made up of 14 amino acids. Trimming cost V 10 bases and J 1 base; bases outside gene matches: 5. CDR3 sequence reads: CAIASGGASYEQYF. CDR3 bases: TGTGCCATAGCTAGCGGGGGGGCGTCCTACGAGCAGTACTTC.

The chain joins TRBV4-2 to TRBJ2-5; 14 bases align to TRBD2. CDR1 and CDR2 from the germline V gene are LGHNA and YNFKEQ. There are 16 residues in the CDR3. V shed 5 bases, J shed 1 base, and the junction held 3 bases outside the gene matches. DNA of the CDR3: TGTGCCAGCAGCTTTGGGACTAGCGGGGGCCAAGAGACCCAGTACTTC. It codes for CASSFGTSGGQETQYF.

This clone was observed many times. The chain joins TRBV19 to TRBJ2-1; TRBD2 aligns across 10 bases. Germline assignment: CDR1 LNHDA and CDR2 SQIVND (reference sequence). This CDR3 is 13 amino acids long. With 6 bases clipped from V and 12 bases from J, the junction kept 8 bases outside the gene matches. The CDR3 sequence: CASRPLAGDGQFF. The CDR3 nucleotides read TGTGCCAGTAGACCCCTAGCGGGGGATGGGCAGTTCTTC.

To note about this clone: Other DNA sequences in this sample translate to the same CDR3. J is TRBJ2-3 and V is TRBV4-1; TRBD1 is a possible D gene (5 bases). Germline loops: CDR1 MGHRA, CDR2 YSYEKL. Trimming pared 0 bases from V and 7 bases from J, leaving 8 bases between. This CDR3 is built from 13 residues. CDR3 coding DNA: TGCGCCAGCAGCCAAGAAAGGACATATACGCAGTATTTT. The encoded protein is CASSQERTYTQYF.

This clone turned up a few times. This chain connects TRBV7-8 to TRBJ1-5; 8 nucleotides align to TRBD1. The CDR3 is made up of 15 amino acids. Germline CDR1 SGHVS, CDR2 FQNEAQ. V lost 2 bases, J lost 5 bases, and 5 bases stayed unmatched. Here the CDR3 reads CASSLMLTGDQPQHF. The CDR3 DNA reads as TGTGCCAGCAGCTTAATGCTGACAGGGGATCAGCCCCAGCATTTT. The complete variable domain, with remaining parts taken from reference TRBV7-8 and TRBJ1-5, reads GAGVSQSPRYKVAKRGQDVALRCDPISGHVSLFWYQQALGQGPEFLTYFQNEAQLDKSGLPSDRFFAERPEGSVSTLKIQRTQQEDSAVYLCASSLMLTGDQPQHFGDGTRLSIL.